This TCR beta chain was sequenced during a study of cytomegalovirus exposure and HLA in healthy donors. The donors were members of the roughly 120-subject validation cohort (separate from the roughly 670-subject first cohort). Sequencing was performed with immunoSEQ multiplex PCR; in TCRdb, only in-frame clones are kept and a portion is missing. In the table there are about 220,000 clones, 65% to 85% of which are singletons. The sequence was obtained from a woman younger than 45 in good health and CMV-seropositive. What was sequenced was PBMCs.

The CDR3 DNA follows: TGTGCCAGCAGTTTGAGTGACAGGGGTCTTTCAACTTATGGCTACACCTTC. It yields the protein CASSLSDRGLSTYGYTF. This sequence joins TRBV27 and TRBJ1-2, with 8 nucleotides matching TRBD1. With 3 bases clipped from V and 5 bases from J, the junction kept 14 bases outside the gene matches. The germline V gene has CDR1 MNHEY and CDR2 SMNVEV (reference sequence). The CDR3 contains 17 residues.